This T cell receptor beta chain was observed in a study of technical replicates of blood from a few donors. TCRdb's table, derived via immunoSEQ multiplex PCR, lists solely in-frame clones and lacks some. The sample holds over 75,000 clones; 90% to 97% are singletons and the top ten take about 0.21%. Germline V gene sequence: CDR1 SGHNT, CDR2 YYREEE (reference sequence). This CDR3 is built from 16 residues. V was clipped by 4 bases and J by 6 bases; unmatched bases: 5. V and J are TRBV5-4 and TRBJ2-1; 15 bases are a match to TRBD2. The receptor's source is a human donor in good health. The sequencing sample was made of T cells isolated from PBMCs. The CDR3 reads CASSLGLAGGPNEQFF. As DNA, the CDR3 is TGTGCCAGCAGCCTCGGACTAGCGGGAGGGCCCAATGAGCAGTTCTTC.